Given below is one TCR beta chain in context. The antigen this receptor binds is unknown. Qualities for individual bases were not recorded, and no much larger clone is one base off. The record originates from a study of blood T cell repertoires in COVID-19 (dated by TCRdb to 2019 to 2021). Looking at the study overall: Samples covering the acute and convalescent phases of COVID-19 were provided by collaborators in the United States, Italy and Spain. The material from the prospective study consisted of cDNA or gDNA derived from T cells, B-cell-depleted T cells, or PBMCs. Subjects who had been exposed to COVID-19, were actively infected with it, or had recovered from it provided the deeply sampled blood TCRbeta repertoires that made up the dataset. A freely available public database, intended as a resource for researchers studying the immune response to SARS-CoV-2, is where the repertoires were released. The samples were drawn from the first 160 participants of the ongoing ImmuneRACE study and from 950 to 1,500 subjects provided by 6 global collaborators. Nearly every sample came with metadata listing a de-identified subject ID, COVID-19 status, age in years and sex. Where available, HLA class I and class II types were obtained from metadata supplied by the sample provider rather than from assay-based typing. Results and caveats for the whole study, not just this receptor: The quantity of clinical and demographic metadata differed by source and by participant and was supplied without curation.

At one collaborating source in Seattle, patients were enrolled during active infection and were followed longitudinally through the course of disease. Whole blood was collected in K2EDTA tubes by collaborating institutions according to the institutions' own protocols. Collaborator samples were shipped for TCRbeta analysis as frozen whole blood, isolated PBMCs, or DNA extracted from either sample type. Including cysteine and phenylalanine, the CDR3 has 17 amino acids. The only DNA kept is the CDR3, 51 bases in frame from the first base. V loses 1 base at its end and J loses 2 bases; junction bases beyond the gene matches: 11. CDR1 is given as SGHRS and CDR2 as YFSETQ, both from the germline V gene. TCRbeta CDR3 regions were amplified from genomic DNA by means of the immunoSEQ Assay, a bias-controlled multiplex PCR. The authors processed their data as follows. Nucleated cell counts per sample were estimated from amplification of reference gene primers within the assay. To quantify the absolute abundance of each unique TCRbeta CDR3 rearrangement, sequence reads were collapsed and filtered. For each sample, productive Simpson clonality was calculated as the square root of Simpson's diversity index across productive rearrangements. The source is immuneACCESS, and TCRdb retained only in-frame sequences with V and J called. Part of the clones is not carried over; for the studies checked, unresolved V genes explain less than half of this, and the remainder is unexplained. V and J calls and clone size follow that table, whereas D and trimming were derived from the DNA. The sample records approximately 350,000 clones, around 86% of which are singletons. About 6% of the sample belongs to the ten largest clones.

This clonotype was obtained from a woman aged 50 to 65 with COVID-19, enrolled during active disease. The sequenced sample was peripheral blood. Rearrangement joined TRBV5-1 to TRBJ1-1, and 7 junctional nucleotides match TRBD1. The CDR3 amino acid sequence is: CASSLRLPGGSNTEAFF. The nucleotide sequence reads as follows: TGCGCCAGCAGCTTGAGGCTCCCAGGGGGGAGTAACACTGAAGCTTTCTTT. Full variable domain (CDR3 extended with the reference TRBV5-1 and TRBJ1-1 proteins): KAGVTQTPRYLIKTRGQQVTLSCSPISGHRSVSWYQQTPGQGLQFLFEYFSETQRNKGNFPGRFSGRQFSNSRSEMNVSTLELGDSALYLCASSLRLPGGSNTEAFFGQGTRLTVV.